A single sample gave rise to the 6 T cell receptor beta chains below, sequenced in a study of T cells in Graves' hyperthyroidism and ophthalmopathy. There were TCR beta CDR3 regions amplified from RNA transcripts. Initially, a first-round RT-PCR of the TCR CDR3 employed the HTBI primer set. TCRdb independently ran MiXCR on the multiplex PCR reads; one entry per CDR3 protein. The table has more than 600,000 distinct CDR3 sequences, over 15% seen once. The sample was blood. These receptors all stem from a man younger than 30 with Graves' hyperthyroidism.

This clonotype came up a few times. The J gene is TRBJ1-1, the V gene TRBV2, with a possible D match to TRBD1 (5 bases). This CDR3 region has 14 residues. Germline V lookup: CDR1 SNHLY, CDR2 FYNNEI. V lost 4 bases to trimming and J lost 0 bases, with 9 bases between them. The CDR3 protein is CASSGGRMNTEAFF. DNA of the CDR3: TGTGCCAGCAGTGGGGGACGCATGAACACTGAAGCTTTCTTT.

V and J are TRBV10-2 and TRBJ1-1; 9 bases line up with TRBD1. The CDR3 is 14 residues long. In germline, CDR1 is WSHSY, CDR2 SAAADI. The J segment lost 0 bases and the V segment lost 6 bases, leaving 2 bases of the junction unmatched. CDR3 sequence (DNA): TGCGCCAGCAGCACAGGGGGCTTGAACACTGAAGCTTTCTTT. It yields the protein CASSTGGLNTEAFF.

This clonotype was seen repeatedly, ten times or more. The genes are TRBV20-1 and TRBJ2-7; D is unclear. V was clipped by 5 bases and J by 4 bases, with 6 bases between them. The CDR3 totals 10 residues. Germline-derived CDR1 and CDR2 are DFQATT and SNEGSKA (reference sequence). The CDR3 reads CSALQYEQYF. For the CDR3, the DNA is TGCAGTGCTCTTCAGTACGAGCAGTACTTC.

This clonotype was recorded many times. The CDR3 reads CASSLRQGASNQPQHF. The CDR3 bases are TGTGCCAGCAGCTTGCGGCAGGGGGCGAGCAATCAGCCCCAGCATTTT. The chain recombines TRBV5-6 with TRBJ1-5, with 8 bases identical to TRBD1. Germline lookup yields CDR1 SGHDT and CDR2 YYEEEE. This CDR3 is 16 amino acids long. J was trimmed by 1 base and V by 1 base; bases with no gene match: 4.

This clonotype was counted ten times or more. The V gene is TRBV6-2 or TRBV6-3, the J gene TRBJ2-3, with TRBD2 as a possible D gene (6 bases). The V gene's germline CDR1 is MNHEY and CDR2 SVGEGT. Trimming removed 6 bases at V and 0 bases at J, with 19 bases between. CDR3 size: 17 residues. CDR3 bases: TGTGCCAGCAGGGATCCGGACTATACCACTAGCACAGATACGCAGTATTTT. Its protein is CASRDPDYTTSTDTQYF.

Ten or more counts support this clonotype. CDR3 protein: CASGQGVISYEQYF. In nucleotides, the CDR3 is TGTGCCAGCGGTCAGGGCGTTATCTCCTACGAGCAGTACTTC. This chain joins TRBV2 and TRBJ2-7; D may be TRBD1 (5 bases). Germline assignment: CDR1 SNHLY and CDR2 FYNNEI. This CDR3 has 14 residues. The ends were cut back, 8 bases at V and 0 bases at J, with 14 bases in the middle.